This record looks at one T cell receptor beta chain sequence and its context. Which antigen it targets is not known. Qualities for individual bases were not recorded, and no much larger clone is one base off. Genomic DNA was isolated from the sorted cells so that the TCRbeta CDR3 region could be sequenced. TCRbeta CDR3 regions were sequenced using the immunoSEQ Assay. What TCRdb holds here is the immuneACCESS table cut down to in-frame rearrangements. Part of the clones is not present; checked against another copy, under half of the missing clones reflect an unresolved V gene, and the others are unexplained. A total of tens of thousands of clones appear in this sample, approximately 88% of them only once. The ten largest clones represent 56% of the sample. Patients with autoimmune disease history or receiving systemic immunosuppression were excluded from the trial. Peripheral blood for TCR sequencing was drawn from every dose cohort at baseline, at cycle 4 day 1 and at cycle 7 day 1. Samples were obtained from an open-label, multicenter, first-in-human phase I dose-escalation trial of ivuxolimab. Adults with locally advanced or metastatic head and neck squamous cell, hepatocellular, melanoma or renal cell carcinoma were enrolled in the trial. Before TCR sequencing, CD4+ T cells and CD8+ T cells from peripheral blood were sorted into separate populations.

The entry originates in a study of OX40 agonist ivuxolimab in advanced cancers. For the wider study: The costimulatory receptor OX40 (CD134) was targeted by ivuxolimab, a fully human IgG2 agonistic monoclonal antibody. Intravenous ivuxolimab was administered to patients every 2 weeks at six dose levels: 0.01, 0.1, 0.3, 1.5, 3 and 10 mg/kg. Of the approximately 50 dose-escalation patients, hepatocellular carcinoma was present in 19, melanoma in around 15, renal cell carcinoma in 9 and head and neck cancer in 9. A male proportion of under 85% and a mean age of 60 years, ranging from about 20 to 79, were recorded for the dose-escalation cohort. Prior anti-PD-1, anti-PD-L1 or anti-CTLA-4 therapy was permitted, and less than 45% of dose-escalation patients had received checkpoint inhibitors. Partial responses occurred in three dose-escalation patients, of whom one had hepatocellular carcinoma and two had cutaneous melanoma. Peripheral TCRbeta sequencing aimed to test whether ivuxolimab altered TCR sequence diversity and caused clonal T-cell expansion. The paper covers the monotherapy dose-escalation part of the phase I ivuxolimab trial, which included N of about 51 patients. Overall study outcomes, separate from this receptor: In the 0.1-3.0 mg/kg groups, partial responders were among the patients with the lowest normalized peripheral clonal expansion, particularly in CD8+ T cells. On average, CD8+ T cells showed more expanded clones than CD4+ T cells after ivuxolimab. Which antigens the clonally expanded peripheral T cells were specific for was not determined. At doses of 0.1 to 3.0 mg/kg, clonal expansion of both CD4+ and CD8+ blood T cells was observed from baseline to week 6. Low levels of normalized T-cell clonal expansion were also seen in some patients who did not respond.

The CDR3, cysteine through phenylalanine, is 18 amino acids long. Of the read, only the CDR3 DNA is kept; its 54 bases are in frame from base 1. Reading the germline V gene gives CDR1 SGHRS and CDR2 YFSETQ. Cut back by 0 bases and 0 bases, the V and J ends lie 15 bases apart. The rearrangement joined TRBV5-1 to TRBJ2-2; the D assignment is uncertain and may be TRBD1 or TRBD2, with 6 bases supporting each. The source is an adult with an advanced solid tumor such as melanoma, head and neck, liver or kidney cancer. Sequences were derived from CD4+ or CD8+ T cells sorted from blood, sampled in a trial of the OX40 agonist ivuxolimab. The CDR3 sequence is CASSLVIPGAANTGELFF. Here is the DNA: TGCGCCAGCAGCTTGGTTATCCCGGGGGCTGCGAACACCGGGGAGCTGTTTTTT. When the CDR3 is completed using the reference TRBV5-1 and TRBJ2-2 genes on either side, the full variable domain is KAGVTQTPRYLIKTRGQQVTLSCSPISGHRSVSWYQQTPGQGLQFLFEYFSETQRNKGNFPGRFSGRQFSNSRSEMNVSTLELGDSALYLCASSLVIPGAANTGELFFGEGSRLTVL.